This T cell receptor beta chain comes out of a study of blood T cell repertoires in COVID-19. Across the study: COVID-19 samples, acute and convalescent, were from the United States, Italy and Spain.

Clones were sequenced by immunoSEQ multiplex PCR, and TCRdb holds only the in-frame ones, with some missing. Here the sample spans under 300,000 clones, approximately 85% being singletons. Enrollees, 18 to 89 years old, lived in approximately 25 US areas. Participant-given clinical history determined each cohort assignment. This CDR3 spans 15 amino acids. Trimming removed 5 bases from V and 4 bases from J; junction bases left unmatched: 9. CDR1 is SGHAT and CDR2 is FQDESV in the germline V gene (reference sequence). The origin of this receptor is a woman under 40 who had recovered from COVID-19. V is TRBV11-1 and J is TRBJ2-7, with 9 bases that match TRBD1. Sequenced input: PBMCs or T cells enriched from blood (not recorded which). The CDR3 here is CASSAPGTGLYEQYF. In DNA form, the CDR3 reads TGTGCCAGCAGCGCCCCCGGGACAGGGCTATACGAGCAGTACTTC.